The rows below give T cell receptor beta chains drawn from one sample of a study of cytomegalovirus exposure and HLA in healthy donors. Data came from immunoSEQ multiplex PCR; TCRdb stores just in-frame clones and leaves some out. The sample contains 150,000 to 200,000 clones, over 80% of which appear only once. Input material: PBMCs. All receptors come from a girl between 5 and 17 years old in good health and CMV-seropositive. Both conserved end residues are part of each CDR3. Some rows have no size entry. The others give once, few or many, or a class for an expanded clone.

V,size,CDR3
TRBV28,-,CASSSPSTQGTEAFF
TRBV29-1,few,CSVEFLGQGGAEQYF
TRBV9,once,CASSVGGGGYEQYF
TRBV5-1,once,CASSEQGATDTQYF
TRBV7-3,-,CASSLGVNTGELFF
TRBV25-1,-,CASSEWEGALDTQYF
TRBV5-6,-,CASSPQTGLAGETQYF
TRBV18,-,CASSRLAGEGYNEQFF
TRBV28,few,CASGDRSGEQYF
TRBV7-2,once,CASSFIRGGETQYF
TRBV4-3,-,CASSGGAGGRETQYF
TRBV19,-,CASSAPGRASSYEQYF
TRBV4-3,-,CASSQGGLAADTQYF
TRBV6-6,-,CASSYSSRETQYF
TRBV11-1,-,CASSWTQDYSYEQYF
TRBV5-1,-,CASSGQGGGGAGEQYF
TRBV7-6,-,CAPYSREAVSGNTIYF
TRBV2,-,CASTGGLAGGPGETQYF
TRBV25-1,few,CASSEPRGDEKLFF
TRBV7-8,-,CASSLGGTSTGEQYF
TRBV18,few,CASSPGTGGFNQPQHF
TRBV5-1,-,CASRPVAGVHEQYF
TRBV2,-,CASSAGAGQPQHF
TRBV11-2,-,CASSLRLAGVNEQFF
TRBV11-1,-,CASSSTKRRSYEQYF
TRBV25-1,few,CASSEQALEQYF
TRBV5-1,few,CASSLGTEGEAFF
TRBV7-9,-,CASSLGLAAYNEQFF
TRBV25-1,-,CASSTQGSGNTIYF
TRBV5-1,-,CASSLRQGGTNEKLFF
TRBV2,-,CASRGQQETQYF
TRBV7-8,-,CASSLAPLGNNYGYTF
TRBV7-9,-,CASTLAGVPDTQYF
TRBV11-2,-,CASSIHLGTGVYEQYF
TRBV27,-,CASSPTGLAGFDEQFF
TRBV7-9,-,CASSPPIRDSRTYEQYF
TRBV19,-,CASRGMNTEAFF
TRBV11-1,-,CASSFKGMSMTGSSDTQYF
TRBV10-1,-,CASSVSRGNTEAFF
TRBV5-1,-,CASSLVTSGTYEQYF
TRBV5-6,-,CASSRLGTSGREQYF
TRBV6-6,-,CAGASGPYEQYF
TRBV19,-,CASSQELGSYNEQFF
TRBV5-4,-,CASSPRTSGGAPQYF
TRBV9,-,CASSVGSWTGGTEAFF
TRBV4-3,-,CASSQDRQGLAKNIQYF
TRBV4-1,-,CASSHEVQREYSDTQYF